This is a list of T cell receptor beta chains from one sample in a study of post-analysis software for immune sequencing data. One entry per CDR3 protein, called by TCRdb with MiXCR from the PCR reads. Of approximately 690,000 distinct CDR3 sequences listed, around 64% are singletons. Sequenced: blood. Receptors originate from a girl aged 2-15 years with multiple sclerosis. The CDR3 runs from the conserved cysteine through the conserved F or W. D genes are given only for firm matches. The size of a clone is reported for some rows only, either as once, few or many, or as a class for expanded clones.

D gene	clone size	V gene	J gene	CDR3 DNA	CDR3 protein
-	once	TRBV5-1	TRBJ1-2	TGCGCCAGCAGCTTCACACAGGATGGCTACACCTTC	CASSFTQDGYTF
-	-	TRBV7-2	TRBJ2-7	TGTGCCAGCAGCTTAGGGCTCGTGCCCTACGAGCAGTACTTC	CASSLGLVPYEQYF
TRBD1	-	TRBV7-3	TRBJ2-3	TGTGCCAGCAGCTTAAGACAGGGTTGGGCAGATACGCAGTATTTT	CASSLRQGWADTQYF
-	-	TRBV12-3/TRBV12-4	TRBJ2-2	TGTGCCAGCACCCTGATCAACCGGGCCGGGGAGCTGTTTTTT	CASTLINRAGELFF
-	-	TRBV10-3	TRBJ2-1	TGTGCCATCAGTGAGCGAGCCCAGCAGTTCTTC	CAISERAQQFF
TRBD1	once	TRBV6-5	TRBJ2-2	TGTGCCAGCAGCGGGACAGCTACCGGGGAGCGGTTTTTT	CASSGTATGERFF
TRBD2	few	TRBV29-1	TRBJ2-7	TGCAGCGTTGACCTAGCGGGAGACGAGCAGTACTTC	CSVDLAGDEQYF
-	-	TRBV20-1	TRBJ2-7	TGCAGTGCTAGACGAGCAGGGCGACGCTACGAGCAGTACTTC	CSARRAGRRYEQYF
-	-	TRBV24-1	TRBJ2-1	TGTGCCACCAACGGGGGCTGGGATGAGCAGTTCTTC	CATNGGWDEQFF
-	-	TRBV9	TRBJ1-2	TGTGCCAGCAGGGCGACAGCAATCGGCGACTATGGCTACACCTTC	CASRATAIGDYGYTF
-	once	TRBV27	TRBJ2-1	TGTGCCAGTCAACCGGGATACAATATCCATAATGAGCAGTTCTTC	CASQPGYNIHNEQFF
TRBD2	-	TRBV29-1	TRBJ2-3	TGCAGCGTGGGACTAGCGGAAGCCGATACGCAGTATTTT	CSVGLAEADTQYF
TRBD2	-	TRBV3-1	TRBJ2-3	TGTGCCAGCAGCCAAGAGCCACTGGTATCGGGAGGTTTTCGCGATACGCAGTATTTT	CASSQEPLVSGGFRDTQYF
-	-	TRBV12-3/TRBV12-4	TRBJ2-1	TGTGCCAGCACCGGGACTGGCCGGACGACCTACAATGAGCAGTTCTTC	CASTGTGRTTYNEQFF
TRBD1	-	TRBV19	TRBJ2-7	TGTGCCAGTAGCGCGGACAGGGTTACCTACGAGCAGTACTTC	CASSADRVTYEQYF
TRBD2	few	TRBV4-1	TRBJ2-1	TGCGCCAGCAGCCAATCGGAACTAGCGGGAGTTGAGCAGTTCTTC	CASSQSELAGVEQFF
TRBD1	-	TRBV5-5	TRBJ1-2	TGTGCCAGCAGTCCCTCCGGGACAGGAAGCTATGGCTACACCTTC	CASSPSGTGSYGYTF
TRBD1	-	TRBV7-9	TRBJ2-1	TGTGCCAGCAGCCTCCCTGGGAACAGGGGGAATGAGCAGTTCTTC	CASSLPGNRGNEQFF
-	-	TRBV20-1	TRBJ2-3	TGCAGTGCTAGCTGGGCGGGGACTGCAGATACGCAGTATTTT	CSASWAGTADTQYF
TRBD2	-	TRBV29-1	TRBJ2-3	TGCAGCGACACACTAGCGGCTACAGATACGCAGTATTTT	CSDTLAATDTQYF
-	-	TRBV29-1	TRBJ1-2	TGCAGCGCCACGGCGGCATCCCGTAGATTCGGCTACACCTTC	CSATAASRRFGYTF
-	many	TRBV10-3	TRBJ1-2	TGTGCCATCAGTGAGCGGGGCACAAGGAATGGCTACACCTTC	CAISERGTRNGYTF
-	many	TRBV29-1	TRBJ1-2	TGCAGCGTTGGGACCTCTAACTATGGCTACACCTTC	CSVGTSNYGYTF
TRBD2	-	TRBV6-2/TRBV6-3	TRBJ2-1	TGTGCCAGCAGCCACGGACTAGCGGGGCAGGCTGAGCAGTTCTTC	CASSHGLAGQAEQFF
-	once	TRBV6-5	TRBJ2-1	TGTGCCAGCAGTTACCGACCCATCCCGGGGCGGCATAATGAGCAGTTCTTC	CASSYRPIPGRHNEQFF
-	-	TRBV7-2	TRBJ2-1	TGTGCCAGCAGCTTATATCAGAGCTCCTACAATGAGCAGTTCTTC	CASSLYQSSYNEQFF
TRBD1	-	TRBV14	TRBJ2-7	TGTGCCAGCAGAGACCGGGACAGCAGCTCTTACGAGCAGTACTTC	CASRDRDSSSYEQYF
-	-	TRBV20-1	TRBJ1-1	TGCAGTGCGGCCCCCGGAGGACGTAGAGCCCCTGAAGCTTTCTTT	CSAAPGGRRAPEAFF
TRBD1	-	TRBV6-5	TRBJ2-1	TGTGCCAGCAGTTACAACAGCCAGGACAGGGGGTACAATGAGCAGTTCTTC	CASSYNSQDRGYNEQFF